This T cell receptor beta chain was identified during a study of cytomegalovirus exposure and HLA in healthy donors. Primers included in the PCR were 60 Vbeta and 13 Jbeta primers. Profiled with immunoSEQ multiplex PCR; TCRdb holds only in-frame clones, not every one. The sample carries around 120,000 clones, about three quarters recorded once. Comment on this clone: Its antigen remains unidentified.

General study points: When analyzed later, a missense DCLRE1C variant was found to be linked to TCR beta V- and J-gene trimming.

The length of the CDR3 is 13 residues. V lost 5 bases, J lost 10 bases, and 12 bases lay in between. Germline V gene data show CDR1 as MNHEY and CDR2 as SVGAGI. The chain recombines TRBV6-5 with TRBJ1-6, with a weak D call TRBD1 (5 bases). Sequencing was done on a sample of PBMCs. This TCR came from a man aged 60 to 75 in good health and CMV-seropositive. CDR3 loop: CASSKGYRSPLHF. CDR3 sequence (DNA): TGTGCCAGCAGTAAGGGGTATCGGTCACCCCTCCACTTT.